This TCR beta chain was captured in a study of T cells in Graves' hyperthyroidism and ophthalmopathy. What was amplified from RNA transcripts were TCR beta CDR3 regions. An initial round of RT-PCR targeting the TCR CDR3 relied on the HTBI primer set. TCRdb re-called the multiplex PCR reads with MiXCR, one entry per CDR3 protein. Among around 720,000 distinct CDR3 sequences listed, around 40% were seen once. Source material: blood. The sequence derives from a woman between 40 and 55 years old with Graves' hyperthyroidism.

The CDR3 region is CASSATGTATYEQYF. Here the CDR3 DNA reads TGTGCCAGCAGCGCGACAGGGACCGCCACCTACGAGCAGTACTTC. The chain has TRBV7-9 and TRBJ2-7; 7 bases align to TRBD1. Looked up from germline, CDR1 is SEHNR and CDR2 is FQNEAQ (reference sequence). This CDR3 has 15 residues. Losses at the gene ends were 5 bases for V and 2 bases for J; bases not matched to a gene: 9.